These 20 T cell receptor beta chains were sequenced from one sample in a study of shared clonotypes between healthy human individuals. Only in-frame clones appear in the TCRdb table, and some are missing; sequencing was by immunoSEQ multiplex PCR. The table has over a million clones, approximately 80% seen once; the top ten hold approximately 0.52%. The sequencing sample was made of memory CD4+ T cells from PBMCs. Subset given: CD45RA-negative fraction. These receptors all stem from a young man in good health. Some clones in this sample may be carry-over from other donors' samples.

Comments on this clone: Possible read error: a much larger clone is one base away. The V and J genes are TRBV7-8 and TRBJ2-7; no firm D call. CDR1 and CDR2 (germline): SGHVS, FQNEAQ. The V end lost 3 bases, the J end lost 3 bases, and 6 bases lay between the germline ends. The CDR3 is 12 amino acids. This chain's CDR3 is CASSFGVYEQYF. The CDR3 coding sequence is TGTGCCAGCAGCTTTGGGGTCTACGAGCAGTACTTC.

Note on this clone: The sample carries other DNA sequences with the same CDR3. The chain uses TRBV11-3 and TRBJ2-3; perhaps D is TRBD1 or TRBD2 (5 bases each). Between the trimmed V and J ends, which lost 5 bases and 6 bases, there was a span of 15 bases. The CDR3 extends over 14 amino acids. Germline V CDR1 and CDR2: SGHNT, YENEEA. The CDR3 nucleotides read TGTGCCAGCAGCCTATTGTCGGGGACCGATACGCAGTATTTT. Translating it yields CASSLLSGTDTQYF. Supplemented by reference TRBV11-3 and TRBJ2-3, the full variable domain reads EAGVVQSPRYKIIEKKQPVAFWCNPISGHNTLYWYLQNLGQGPELLIRYENEEAVDDSQLPKDRFSAERLKGVDSTLKIQPAELGDSAVYLCASSLLSGTDTQYFGPGTRLTVL.

The chain uses TRBV11-3 and TRBJ1-1; D ambiguous. With 5 bases removed from V and 8 bases from J, the gap between germline ends came to 12 bases. Germline CDR1 and CDR2: SGHNT and YENEEA. The CDR3 totals 12 residues. In DNA, the CDR3 is TGTGCCAGCAGCCCTCACTCCGGGGAAGCTTTCTTT. Translating gives CASSPHSGEAFF.

The gene calls are TRBV7-2 and TRBJ2-7; D is uncertain. CDR3 length equals 12 residues. V lost 3 bases and J lost 3, with 6 bases in between. Per germline, CDR1 SGHTA and CDR2 FQGNSA. DNA of the CDR3: TGTGCCAGCAGCTTTGGGTTCTACGAGCAGTACTTC. Encoded protein: CASSFGFYEQYF.

The genes are TRBV5-4 and TRBJ2-5; tentative D call: TRBD2 (7 bases). Germline V gene data show CDR1 as SGHNT and CDR2 as YYREEE (reference sequence). The CDR3 contains 14 residues. Trimming shortened V by 3 bases and J by 5 bases, and 14 bases separated the two germline ends. CDR3 nucleotides: TGTGCCAGCAGCTCGGTACAGGGAGGGGAGACCCAGTACTTC. Translation gives CASSSVQGGETQYF.

The gene calls are TRBV7-6 and TRBJ1-4; tentative D call: TRBD1 (5 bases). This CDR3 region has 14 residues. Deletions cut 0 bases from V and 8 bases from J, with 10 bases between. Germline V gene lookup returns CDR1 SGHVS and CDR2 FNYEAQ. CDR3 protein: CASSLAGEGEKLFF. In nucleotides, the CDR3 is TGTGCCAGCAGCTTAGCAGGGGAGGGAGAAAAACTGTTTTTT.

Turning to this clone: This same CDR3 is encoded by further DNA sequences in the sample. V gene TRBV28 combines with J gene TRBJ2-1, with a possible D match to TRBD2 (6 bases). The CDR3 contains 12 residues. Germline-derived CDR1 and CDR2 are MDHEN and SYDVKM. Trimming removed 2 bases at V and 7 bases at J, with 6 bases between. The CDR3 DNA follows: TGTGCCAGCAGTTTACTAGCGAATGAGCAGTTCTTC. It yields the protein CASSLLANEQFF.

The genes are TRBV18 and TRBJ1-2; TRBD1 agrees at 8 bases. CDR3 size: 14 residues. V was pared by 2 bases and J by 8 bases, with 7 bases of the junction left unmatched. Germline CDR1 and CDR2: KGHSH and LQKENI. This CDR3 reads CASSPGQGAWGYTF. DNA of the CDR3: TGTGCCAGCTCACCAGGCCAGGGGGCTTGGGGCTACACCTTC.

The V and J genes are TRBV15 and TRBJ2-5; no clear D gene. The germline V gene encodes CDR1 LNHNV and CDR2 YYDKDF (reference sequence). The V end was cut by 1 base, the J end by 5 bases, with 11 bases between. The CDR3 contains 14 residues. In nucleotides, the CDR3 is TGTGCCACCAGCAGAGGGTCTACGCGGGAGACCCAGTACTTC. This sequence encodes CATSRGSTRETQYF.

The rearrangement joins TRBV18 to TRBJ1-5; D may be TRBD1 (5 bases). Germline V gene sequence: CDR1 KGHSH, CDR2 LQKENI. V lost 3 bases and J 4 bases, leaving 16 bases between the germline ends. There are 16 residues in the CDR3. CDR3 amino acids: CASSPPTALSNQPQHF. CDR3 DNA: TGTGCCAGCTCACCTCCGACAGCGCTCTCAAATCAGCCCCAGCATTTT.

This clone was seen only a few times. In nucleotides, the CDR3 is TGTGCCAGCAGCCAAGCACCCCTTTGGACAGGGAATTCACCCCTCCACTTT. Encoded protein: CASSQAPLWTGNSPLHF. The rearrangement joins TRBV14 to TRBJ1-6; TRBD1 matches 8 bases. The length of the CDR3 is 17 residues. V lost 1 base to trimming and J lost 7 bases; unmatched junction nucleotides: 9. The germline V gene encodes CDR1 SGHDN and CDR2 FVKESK.

The J gene is TRBJ1-4, the V gene TRBV7-6; D not resolved. With 3 bases removed from V and 5 bases from J, the gap between germline ends came to 10 bases. The germline V gene has CDR1 SGHVS and CDR2 FNYEAQ. The CDR3 loop spans 14 amino acids. The CDR3 sequence: CASSLEIRNEKLFF. DNA for the CDR3: TGTGCCAGCAGCTTGGAGATTAGGAATGAAAAACTGTTTTTT.

J is TRBJ1-2 and V is TRBV5-1; 9 positions agree with TRBD1. V lost 4 bases to trimming and J lost 7 bases; unmatched junction nucleotides: 11. The germline gives CDR1 SGHRS, CDR2 YFSETQ. The CDR3 spans 15 residues. CDR3 bases: TGCGCCAGCAGCGGGGAGGGACAGGGTCGGAGTGGCTACACCTTC. It codes for CASSGEGQGRSGYTF.

The rearrangement links TRBV19 to TRBJ2-1, with 13 positions matching TRBD2. Germline V gene lookup returns CDR1 LNHDA and CDR2 SQIVND (reference sequence). Trimming removed 6 bases from V and 6 bases from J; junction bases left unmatched: 8. This CDR3 spans 16 amino acids. The CDR3 DNA is TGTGCCAGTAGAAATGGGGGACTAGCGGGGCTCAATGAGCAGTTCTTC. Amino acid sequence: CASRNGGLAGLNEQFF. Full variable domain (rest looked up from reference TRBV19 and TRBJ2-1): DGGITQSPKYLFRKEGQNVTLSCEQNLNHDAMYWYRQDPGQGLRLIYYSQIVNDFQKGDIAEGYSVSREKKESFPLTVTSAQKNPTAFYLCASRNGGLAGLNEQFFGPGTRLTVL.

The chain joins TRBV28 to TRBJ1-4; 7 bases map to TRBD1. Germline V lookup: CDR1 MDHEN, CDR2 SYDVKM. This CDR3 is 14 amino acids long. V lost 5 bases to trimming and J lost 8 bases; unmatched junction nucleotides: 8. CDR3 sequence: CASSPYRGGEKLFF. For the CDR3, the DNA is TGTGCCAGCAGTCCGTACAGGGGCGGCGAAAAACTGTTTTTT.

The chain couples TRBV2 to TRBJ1-5; D is uncertain. Germline CDR1 reads SNHLY; CDR2 reads FYNNEI. Trimming pared 4 bases from V and 4 bases from J, leaving 11 bases between. The CDR3 sequence is 14 residues long. Here the CDR3 reads CASSASAGNQPQHF. The CDR3 coding sequence is TGTGCCAGCAGTGCTAGCGCGGGAAATCAGCCCCAGCATTTT.

This chain uses TRBV6-6 with TRBJ1-2; 10 positions match TRBD1. With V trimmed by 8 bases and J by 5 bases, 14 bases remained unmatched. Germline CDR1 is MNHNY and CDR2 is SVGAGI (reference sequence). The CDR3 runs to 16 residues. The CDR3 sequence: CASSTRPGQGFYGYTF. Written as DNA, the CDR3 is TGTGCCAGCTCAACACGACCGGGACAGGGGTTTTATGGCTACACCTTC.

The chain combines TRBV28 with TRBJ1-5; maybe TRBD1 (6 bases). CDR1 is MDHEN and CDR2 is SYDVKM in the germline V gene. The V end was cut by 3 bases, the J end by 3 bases, with 15 bases between. The CDR3 is made up of 16 amino acids. CDR3 amino acids: CASSLGSGENNQPQHF. CDR3 sequence (DNA): TGTGCCAGCAGTTTGGGTTCAGGGGAGAACAATCAGCCCCAGCATTTT.

J is TRBJ2-5 and V is TRBV2, with 12 positions matching TRBD1. V was pared by 7 bases and J by 5 bases, with 5 bases of the junction left unmatched. The CDR3 is 14 amino acids. Germline CDR1 is SNHLY and CDR2 is FYNNEI. This CDR3 is CASTPGQGAETQYF. CDR3 nucleotides: TGTGCCAGCACTCCGGGACAGGGGGCTGAGACCCAGTACTTC.

Many counts were recorded for this clone. V gene TRBV5-1 combines with J gene TRBJ2-7; D possibly corresponds to TRBD1 (6 bases). The CDR3 contains 14 residues. V dropped 2 bases and J dropped 4 bases, with 13 bases sitting between them. CDR1 and CDR2 (germline): SGHRS, YFSETQ. The CDR3 region has the DNA TGCGCCAGCAGCTTAACAGGGTCGGGGTACGAGCAGTACTTC. Residues: CASSLTGSGYEQYF.